The 27 T cell receptor beta chains below all came from one sample that was sequenced in a study of T cells in Graves' hyperthyroidism and ophthalmopathy. Amplification of TCR beta CDR3 regions was performed using RNA transcripts as template. The primer set for the first-round RT-PCR of the TCR CDR3 was HTBI. MiXCR, run by TCRdb on the multiplex PCR reads, gives a single entry per CDR3 protein. The table shows approximately 720,000 distinct CDR3 sequences, with around 20% occurring only once. What was sequenced was blood. The receptors derive from a woman between 50 and 59 years old with Graves' hyperthyroidism that later progressed to Graves' ophthalmopathy.

The chain recombines TRBV4-1 with TRBJ2-7; no clear D. CDR3 length equals 13 residues. CDR1 is MGHRA, CDR2 YSYEKL, per germline. V lost 0 bases and J 2 bases, leaving 5 bases between the germline ends. The DNA of the CDR3 is TGCGCCAGCAGCCAAGAGACTCCCTACGAGCAGTACTTC. Translation gives CASSQETPYEQYF.

This clonotype was seen only a few times. The chain is built from TRBV12-3 or TRBV12-4 and TRBJ2-3; unclear D gene. The CDR3 is made up of 12 amino acids. V shed 7 bases and J shed 4 bases, with 9 bases lying between them. The CDR3: CASKRTADTQYF. In nucleotides, the CDR3 is TGTGCCAGCAAACGAACGGCAGATACGCAGTATTTT.

The gene calls are TRBV6-1 and TRBJ1-2, with 8 bases that match TRBD1. V lost 5 bases, J lost 8 bases, and 10 bases stayed unmatched. The CDR3 covers 14 residues. CDR1 is MNHNS and CDR2 is SASEGT in the germline V gene. This chain's CDR3 is CASSRTGKDFGYTF. The CDR3 DNA sequence: TGTGCCAGCAGTAGGACAGGGAAGGACTTCGGCTACACCTTC.

The CDR3 is CAIGGDRGRQPQHF. CDR3 nucleotide sequence: TGTGCCATCGGAGGGGACAGGGGTCGTCAGCCCCAGCATTTT. This chain links TRBV10-3 with TRBJ1-5; 10 bases are a match to TRBD1. Unmatched junction bases numbered 7, after V lost 8 bases and J lost 6 bases. Germline CDR1 is ENHRY and CDR2 is SYGVKD. CDR3 size: 14 residues.

The V gene is TRBV20-1, the J gene TRBJ2-1; the D call may be TRBD1 or TRBD2 (5 bases each). The V gene lost 0 bases and the J gene lost 3 bases, with 15 bases spanning the gap. The CDR3 covers 16 residues. Germline CDR1 reads DFQATT; CDR2 reads SNEGSKA (reference sequence). CDR3 residues: CSARDSSGPVYNEQFF. The CDR3, as DNA: TGCAGTGCTAGAGATTCTTCGGGGCCAGTCTACAATGAGCAGTTCTTC.

This clonotype was seen ten or more times. This chain joins TRBV6-2 or TRBV6-3 and TRBJ1-1; D gene uncertain. The germline CDR1 and CDR2 sequences are MNHEY and SVGEGT. The CDR3 extends over 13 amino acids. The V and J ends lost 5 bases and 0 bases respectively, with 7 bases between them. The CDR3 region has the DNA TGTGCCAGCAGTAGTCCCATGAACACTGAAGCTTTCTTT. Translating gives CASSSPMNTEAFF.

This clonotype was counted only a few times. V gene TRBV6-1 combines with J gene TRBJ2-5, with D possibly matching TRBD2 (5 bases). Trimming stripped 5 bases from V and 5 bases from J, with 12 bases between. In germline, CDR1 is MNHNS, CDR2 SASEGT. The CDR3 contains 13 residues. This CDR3 reads CASSSDFTETQYF. The CDR3 nucleotides read TGTGCCAGCAGTTCGGACTTCACGGAGACCCAGTACTTC.

This clonotype was seen more than once but under ten times. The CDR3 sequence is CSARDGAGGPDEQFF. Written as DNA, the CDR3 is TGCAGTGCTAGAGATGGAGCGGGGGGGCCTGATGAGCAGTTCTTC. The V and J genes are TRBV20-1 and TRBJ2-1; TRBD2 agrees at 10 bases. The CDR3 loop spans 15 amino acids. Germline CDR1 and CDR2: DFQATT and SNEGSKA (reference sequence). The V and J ends lost 0 bases and 8 bases, in that order; junction bases with no gene match: 7.

The rearrangement joins TRBV11-2 to TRBJ2-3, with 7 nucleotides matching TRBD1. The CDR3 contains 16 residues. J lost 0 bases, V lost 1 base, and 4 bases had no gene match. Germline V CDR1 and CDR2: SGHAT, FQNNGV. CDR3 amino acids: CASSLGTGASTDTQYF. The CDR3 DNA is TGTGCCAGCAGCTTAGGAACAGGGGCTAGCACAGATACGCAGTATTTT.

The chain is built from TRBV2 and TRBJ1-1; D is unclear. In germline, CDR1 is SNHLY, CDR2 FYNNEI. V lost 1 base and J 4 bases, leaving 10 bases between the germline ends. The CDR3 is 14 amino acids. For the CDR3, the DNA is TGTGCCAGCAGTGAAGAACCCTCGGTCACTGAAGCTTTCTTT. This encodes CASSEEPSVTEAFF.

The chain couples TRBV11-2 to TRBJ1-6; 7 nucleotides line up with TRBD1. The trim removed 5 bases at V and 16 bases at J, leaving 8 bases unmatched. The germline CDR1 and CDR2 sequences are SGHAT and FQNNGV. This CDR3 is built from 12 residues. The CDR3 sequence is CASSRIAGGLHF. The CDR3, as DNA: TGTGCCAGCAGCCGCATAGCAGGGGGACTCCACTTT.

The rearrangement links TRBV10-3 to TRBJ1-5; TRBD1 might be the D (6 bases). Germline loops: CDR1 ENHRY, CDR2 SYGVKD. V was clipped by 0 bases and J by 5 bases, with 14 bases between them. The length of the CDR3 is 16 residues. CDR3 in amino acids: CAISESSSGGHQPQHF. CDR3 sequence (DNA): TGTGCCATCAGTGAGTCGAGTTCGGGGGGCCATCAGCCCCAGCATTTT.

This clonotype was seen repeatedly, ten times or more. This chain connects TRBV12-3 or TRBV12-4 to TRBJ1-1; 8 nucleotides agree with TRBD1. Unmatched junction bases numbered 6, after V lost 5 bases and J lost 1 base. There are 15 residues in the CDR3. CDR3 sequence reads: CASSPSGQGNTEAFF. As DNA, the CDR3 is TGTGCCAGCAGTCCCTCCGGACAGGGGAACACTGAAGCTTTCTTT.

This clonotype was detected ten times or more. The chain carries TRBV12-3 or TRBV12-4 and TRBJ2-3, with D unresolved. This CDR3 is 12 amino acids long. The V and J ends lost 4 bases and 4 bases respectively, with 6 bases between them. The DNA of the CDR3 is TGTGCCAGCAGTTCCGGATCAGATACGCAGTATTTT. It codes for CASSSGSDTQYF.

The chain carries TRBV2 and TRBJ1-3, with D unclear. Deletions cut 7 bases from V and 0 bases from J, with 7 bases between. CDR3 length: 13 residues. Germline V CDR1 and CDR2: SNHLY, FYNNEI. Here the CDR3 DNA reads TGTGCCAGCATGGTCAACTCTGGAAACACCATATATTTT. Translating it yields CASMVNSGNTIYF.

This chain joins TRBV20-1 and TRBJ2-3; D call uncertain. Between the trimmed V and J ends, which lost 5 bases and 2 bases, there was a span of 5 bases. The CDR3 extends over 11 amino acids. Germline-derived CDR1 and CDR2 are DFQATT and SNEGSKA (reference sequence). CDR3 DNA sequence: TGCAGTGCTGGCGTCACAGATACGCAGTATTTT. Amino acids: CSAGVTDTQYF.

This clonotype was observed a few times. The J gene is TRBJ1-6, the V gene TRBV19; a possible D gene is TRBD1 (5 bases). The CDR3 spans 16 residues. The germline CDR1 and CDR2 sequences are LNHDA and SQIVND (reference sequence). V was pared by 5 bases and J by 5 bases, with 16 bases between. This chain's CDR3 is CASSASGTPNNSPLHF. In DNA, the CDR3 is TGTGCCAGTAGTGCCTCCGGGACCCCAAATAATTCACCCCTCCACTTT.

The chain carries TRBV3-1 and TRBJ1-4, with D tentatively TRBD1 (6 bases). V was pared by 4 bases and J by 4 bases, with 10 bases between. Germline lookup yields CDR1 LGHDT and CDR2 YNNKEL (reference sequence). This CDR3 has 14 residues. The chain's CDR3 is CASSLTGRNEKLFF. The CDR3 bases are TGTGCCAGCAGCCTGACAGGTCGTAATGAAAAACTGTTTTTT.

A word on this clonotype: A much larger clone lies one base from this, so it may be a read error. The V gene is TRBV11-2, the J gene TRBJ2-5; 7 bases are a match to TRBD2. Germline CDR1 reads SGHAT; CDR2 reads FQNNGV. The CDR3 covers 15 residues. The CDR3 nucleotides read TGTGCCAGCAGCCCCGGGACTAACTACCAAGAGACCCAGTGCTTC. It specifies CASSPGTNYQETQCF. The complete variable domain, with remaining parts taken from reference TRBV11-2 and TRBJ2-5, reads EAGVAQSPRYKIIEKRQSVAFWCNPISGHATLYWYQQILGQGPKLLIQFQNNGVVDDSQLPKDRFSAERLKGVDSTLKIQPAKLEDSAVYLCASSPGTNYQETQCFGPGTRLLVL.

The chain has TRBV5-5 and TRBJ2-7; no clear D gene. The CDR3 totals 14 residues. The V and J ends lost 1 base and 3 bases respectively, with 11 bases between them. Looked up from germline, CDR1 is SGHKS and CDR2 is YYEKEE (reference sequence). DNA for the CDR3: TGTGCCAGCAGCTTGAGTGCACCCCGCTACGAGCAGTACTTC. Translation: CASSLSAPRYEQYF.

This clonotype was seen a handful of times. The chain uses TRBV6-5 and TRBJ2-7; D ambiguous. The CDR3 extends over 11 amino acids. Germline CDR1 is MNHEY and CDR2 is SVGAGI. V lost 0 bases, J lost 6 bases, and 3 bases lay in between. CDR3 loop: CASSYSPEQYF. The CDR3, as DNA: TGTGCCAGCAGTTACTCCCCCGAGCAGTACTTC.

This clonotype was found many times. This chain connects TRBV20-1 to TRBJ1-6; D not certain. Germline V gene data show CDR1 as DFQATT and CDR2 as SNEGSKA (reference sequence). The CDR3 runs 15 residues. With 1 base removed from V and 10 bases from J, the gap between germline ends came to 17 bases. The CDR3 here is CSARAPGREKSPLHF. CDR3 in DNA: TGCAGTGCTAGAGCGCCGGGCCGAGAGAAATCACCCCTCCACTTT.

The count of this clonotype is one. J is TRBJ2-5 and V is TRBV27, with D unclear. Per the germline V gene, CDR1 is MNHEY and CDR2 is SMNVEV (reference sequence). V lost 6 bases and J 5 bases, leaving 13 bases between the germline ends. This CDR3 has 13 amino acids. Here the CDR3 reads CASRKNLGETQYF. The CDR3 bases are TGTGCCAGCAGGAAGAACCTAGGGGAGACCCAGTACTTC.

V is TRBV9 and J is TRBJ1-4, with D possibly being TRBD1 (6 bases). Per germline, CDR1 SGDLS and CDR2 YYNGEE. The CDR3 is 14 residues long. Deletions cut 4 bases from V and 7 bases from J, with 14 bases between. The CDR3 nucleotides are TGTGCCAGCAGCCAAACCAGGGGTGGTGAAAAACTGTTTTTT. Its translation: CASSQTRGGEKLFF.

The table lists this clonotype with a few counts. CDR3 coding DNA: TGTGCCAGCAGTTTACAGGGGGCTTCACCCCTCCACTTT. The encoded protein is CASSLQGASPLHF. The chain uses TRBV27 and TRBJ1-6; 8 nucleotides align to TRBD1. The CDR3 contains 13 residues. Germline V gene sequence: CDR1 MNHEY, CDR2 SMNVEV (reference sequence). Unmatched junction bases numbered 0, after V lost 2 bases and J lost 9 bases.

Written as DNA, the CDR3 is TGTGCCAGCAGCTTAAAATCCTCGAACACTGAAGCTTTCTTT. It is translated as CASSLKSSNTEAFF. The rearrangement links TRBV7-2 to TRBJ1-1; D is ambiguous. Trimming left V 2 bases short and J 1 base short, with 8 bases between. Per germline, CDR1 SGHTA and CDR2 FQGNSA. The CDR3 sequence is 14 residues long.

The gene calls are TRBV9 and TRBJ1-3, with TRBD1 matching over 7 bases. Germline V gene data show CDR1 as SGDLS and CDR2 as YYNGEE. V dropped 3 bases and J dropped 0; count of bases not matched to a gene: 3. The CDR3 spans 15 residues. The CDR3 region has the DNA TGTGCCAGCAGCGCGCGACAGGGCTCTGGAAACACCATATATTTT. It specifies CASSARQGSGNTIYF.